This TCR beta chain originates from a study of blood T cell repertoires in COVID-19. Across the study: The study drew acute and convalescent COVID-19 samples from the United States, Italy and Spain. PBMCs, B-cell-depleted T cells, or T cells provided the cDNA or gDNA that made up the material.

The CDR3 loop spans 15 amino acids. The V and J ends lost 3 bases and 7 bases, in that order; junction bases with no gene match: 5. Per the germline V gene, CDR1 is ENHRY and CDR2 is SYGVKD. Some clones are missing from TCRdb's copy, which holds only in-frame ones; the method was immunoSEQ multiplex PCR. The sample yields about 120,000 clones, around 78% seen once. The genes are TRBV10-3 and TRBJ1-6; 8 nucleotides line up with TRBD1. The origin of this receptor is a man in his 70s with acute or convalescent COVID-19. Sequencing input: peripheral blood. The CDR3 nucleotides are TGTGCCATCAGTGATAACAGGGGGGGAAATTCACCCCTCCACTTT. Translating gives CAISDNRGGNSPLHF.